Presented here are 11 T cell receptor beta chains from one specimen sequenced in a study of neurological immune-mediated disorders. Time point given: longitudinal time-point 1 (baseline). TCRdb independently ran MiXCR on the 5' RACE reads; one entry per CDR3 protein. The sample carries around 76,000 distinct CDR3 sequences, about 9.4% recorded once. Sequencing was performed on PBMCs. The receptors here all came from a young man in good health.

V and J are TRBV20-1 and TRBJ1-6, with 8 bases that match TRBD1. The junction had 8 bases not matched to a gene; V was cut back by 3 bases and J by 10 bases. The CDR3 is 14 amino acids. Germline CDR1 reads DFQATT; CDR2 reads SNEGSKA (reference sequence). In DNA form, the CDR3 reads TGCAGTGCTAGGGTGGACAGGGCAGGGTCACCCCTCCACTTT. Protein: CSARVDRAGSPLHF.

On this clonotype itself: One base away lies a much larger clone, so this may be a sequencing read error. V and J are TRBV3-1 and TRBJ2-2; 8 bases line up with TRBD2. Germline V gene data show CDR1 as LGHDT and CDR2 as YNNKEL (reference sequence). The CDR3 covers 14 residues. CDR3 sequence (DNA): TGTGCCAGCAGCCGCGGGAGGCCCACCGTGGAGCTGTTTTTT. Encoded protein: CASSRGRPTVELFF.

Ten or more counts support this clonotype. V is TRBV6-5 and J is TRBJ1-5; 8 nucleotides line up with TRBD1. With 6 bases clipped from V and 0 bases from J, the junction kept 4 bases outside the gene matches. The CDR3 totals 15 residues. The germline CDR1 and CDR2 sequences are MNHEY and SVGAGI. In nucleotides, the CDR3 is TGTGCCAGCAGCCCCACAGGGGGTAGCAATCAGCCCCAGCATTTT. It specifies CASSPTGGSNQPQHF.

This clonotype occurred many times. This chain connects TRBV10-3 to TRBJ1-2; 9 bases are a match to TRBD1. V lost 0 bases, J lost 4 bases, and 12 bases stayed unmatched. The germline CDR1 and CDR2 sequences are ENHRY and SYGVKD. The CDR3 covers 18 residues. The CDR3 reads CAISESVTGGVKGYGYTF. The CDR3 DNA is TGTGCCATCAGTGAGTCTGTGACAGGGGGAGTGAAGGGCTATGGCTACACCTTC.

The table lists this clonotype with many counts. The V gene is TRBV28, the J gene TRBJ2-6, with D unresolved. Germline V gene sequence: CDR1 MDHEN, CDR2 SYDVKM. V dropped 1 base and J dropped 1 base, with 5 bases sitting between them. This CDR3 has 15 residues. The CDR3 bases are TGTGCCAGCAGTTTATATACGTCTGGGGCCAACGTCCTGACTTTC. Translated, it gives CASSLYTSGANVLTF.

This clonotype was recorded at least ten times. The J gene is TRBJ1-2, the V gene TRBV15, with D hard to call. Germline assignment: CDR1 LNHNV and CDR2 YYDKDF (reference sequence). The length of the CDR3 is 15 residues. V was shortened by 0 bases and J by 2 bases, with 10 bases between the two germline ends. This chain's CDR3 is CATSRDTAGNYGYTF. In nucleotides, the CDR3 is TGTGCCACCAGCAGAGATACGGCAGGAAACTATGGCTACACCTTC.

This clonotype was observed many times. The rearrangement uses TRBV20-1 and TRBJ2-7, with TRBD1 as a possible D gene (6 bases). V lost 5 bases and J lost 3, with 17 bases in between. From germline, CDR1 is DFQATT and CDR2 SNEGSKA (reference sequence). The CDR3 has 14 residues. The CDR3 here is CSAAIQGPIYEQYF. The CDR3 DNA sequence: TGCAGTGCTGCAATACAGGGACCCATCTACGAGCAGTACTTC.

V and J are TRBV10-3 and TRBJ1-2, with TRBD1 identical over 10 bases. Germline V CDR1 and CDR2: ENHRY, SYGVKD. After removal of 2 bases from V and 4 bases from J, the junction contained 10 bases not matched to a gene. This CDR3 comprises 17 residues. As DNA, the CDR3 is TGTGCCATCAGTGAGCCGGGACAGGGGCATAATGGCTATGGCTACACCTTC. It is translated as CAISEPGQGHNGYGYTF.

In this sample, this clonotype turned up many times. The rearrangement uses TRBV5-6 and TRBJ2-3; perhaps D is TRBD1 or TRBD2 (5 bases each). V was shortened by 4 bases and J by 5 bases, with 17 bases between the two germline ends. The CDR3 is 15 residues long. Germline CDR1 and CDR2: SGHDT and YYEEEE. CDR3 amino acids: CASSITGTSKDTQYF. DNA of the CDR3: TGTGCCAGCAGCATAACCGGGACGTCGAAAGATACGCAGTATTTT.

This clonotype appeared many times. The chain uses TRBV7-3 and TRBJ2-1; TRBD2 aligns across 7 bases. The length of the CDR3 is 17 residues. The V gene end was trimmed by 1 base and the J gene end by 3 bases; junction bases not matched to a gene: 9. Germline V gene lookup returns CDR1 SGHTA and CDR2 FQGTGA. The CDR3: CASSLSGGTISYNEQFF. The CDR3 nucleotides read TGTGCCAGCAGCTTAAGTGGAGGGACTATAAGCTACAATGAGCAGTTCTTC.

This chain connects TRBV4-2 to TRBJ2-1, with 9 bases identical to TRBD2. CDR1 is LGHNA, CDR2 YNFKEQ, per germline. This CDR3 is 16 amino acids long. Germline trimming cut 4 bases from V and 1 base from J; bases unmatched to any gene: 5. The CDR3 spells CASSRETSGSYNEQFF. CDR3 DNA sequence: TGTGCCAGCAGCCGAGAGACTAGCGGTTCCTACAATGAGCAGTTCTTC.